This is a list of T cell receptor beta chains from one sample in a study of spatial heterogeneity in lung cancer. TCRdb analysed the 5' RACE reads with MiXCR anew, one entry per CDR3 protein. The data show over 10,000 distinct CDR3 sequences, around 5.8% seen once. Sequenced material: lung tumor tissue, taken at surgery. These receptors were taken from a female donor with early-stage non-small cell lung cancer. CDR3s include the opening cysteine and the closing phenylalanine or tryptophan. Fields, in order: CDR3 protein, V gene, J gene.

CASVRTGGASGYTF	TRBV27	TRBJ1-2
CASRRSPRDNSPLHF	TRBV4-1	TRBJ1-6
CATFFTGELFF	TRBV6-1	TRBJ2-2
CASSFRTGITEAFF	TRBV6-2/TRBV6-3	TRBJ1-1
CASRRSGANVLTF	TRBV27	TRBJ2-6
CASREPGPGYEQYF	TRBV6-1	TRBJ2-7
CASILDRDNEKLFF	TRBV6-1	TRBJ1-4
CASSEVGGGYNEQFF	TRBV6-1	TRBJ2-1
CASSLAGGTEQFF	TRBV5-1	TRBJ2-1
CASSLEMTSGTDTQYF	TRBV5-1	TRBJ2-3